These T cell receptor beta chains were read from a single sample in a study of response to subunit inactivated influenza vaccine. TCRdb used MiXCR to reprocess the RT-PCR reads, holding one entry per CDR3 protein. The sample lists over 450,000 distinct CDR3 sequences, 13% seen once, with approximately 14% in the top ten. The sequencing used PBMCs from blood, collected more than 35 days after vaccination. Receptors originate from a man over 45 who received an inactivated influenza vaccine. Both conserved end residues are part of each CDR3. A D gene is named only where the DNA matches it firmly. Clone size, where shown, is once, few, many, or a class for clones that have expanded.

v_call,j_call,d_call,clone_size,cdr3_aa,cdr3_nt
TRBV27,TRBJ2-7,TRBD1,few,CASSSSGQGAQGYF,TGTGCCAGCAGTTCCTCGGGACAGGGGGCGCAGGGGTACTTC
TRBV4-3,TRBJ2-5,TRBD2,many,CASSPRLAGGTQETQYF,TGCGCCAGCAGCCCCCGACTAGCGGGAGGTACACAAGAGACCCAGTACTTC
TRBV9,TRBJ1-1,NA,NA,CASSGDSGFTEAFF,TGTGCCAGCAGCGGCGACTCAGGATTCACTGAAGCTTTCTTT
TRBV20-1,TRBJ1-1,NA,few,CSARDIQGVTTEAFF,TGCAGTGCTAGAGATATACAGGGCGTGACCACTGAAGCTTTCTTT
TRBV5-8,TRBJ1-1,NA,few,CASSLMGRDHEAFF,TGTGCCAGCAGCTTGATGGGACGGGACCATGAAGCTTTCTTT
TRBV18,TRBJ1-5,NA,NA,CASSPMGSTNQPQHF,TGTGCCAGCTCACCAATGGGAAGTACCAATCAGCCCCAGCATTTT
TRBV30,TRBJ2-3,NA,NA,CAWTFTDTQYF,TGTGCCTGGACATTCACAGATACGCAGTATTTT
TRBV10-3,TRBJ2-1,NA,few,CAIRLEGAPNEQFF,TGTGCCATCAGGCTGGAGGGTGCTCCCAATGAGCAGTTCTTC
TRBV5-1,TRBJ2-5,TRBD1,NA,CASSLTGTGVALKETQYF,TGCGCCAGCAGCTTAACCGGGACAGGGGTCGCCTTAAAAGAGACCCAGTACTTC
TRBV7-2,TRBJ2-7,NA,NA,CASSLPDGPYEQYF,TGTGCCAGCAGCCTGCCAGACGGTCCCTACGAGCAGTACTTC
TRBV7-2,TRBJ2-7,TRBD2,NA,CASSLGREVSYEQYF,TGTGCCAGCAGCCTGGGGCGGGAGGTCTCCTACGAGCAGTACTTC
TRBV7-3,TRBJ2-3,TRBD2,NA,CASSLGRRAGGLRGDTQYF,TGTGCCAGCAGCTTAGGGAGGAGGGCGGGAGGCCTTCGGGGAGATACGCAGTATTTT
TRBV29-1,TRBJ2-7,TRBD2,NA,CSVVGASGSNEQYF,TGCAGCGTTGTTGGGGCTAGCGGGAGCAACGAGCAGTACTTC
TRBV11-2,TRBJ2-7,TRBD2,many,CASSSLAGRPQEQYF,TGTGCCAGCAGCTCGCTAGCGGGCCGCCCCCAAGAGCAGTACTTC
TRBV4-3,TRBJ2-7,TRBD1,NA,CASSQALGGWEQYF,TGCGCCAGCAGCCAAGCTCTAGGGGGCTGGGAGCAGTACTTC
TRBV5-1,TRBJ2-2,NA,NA,CASRSGNSNTGELFF,TGCGCCAGCCGCTCGGGGAATTCGAACACCGGGGAGCTGTTTTTT
TRBV20-1,TRBJ2-1,TRBD2,few,CSAPRAGVSYNEQFF,TGCAGTGCTCCCCGAGCGGGAGTCTCCTACAATGAGCAGTTCTTC
TRBV7-9,TRBJ2-4,NA,NA,CASSLGRAGRNIQYF,TGTGCCAGCAGCTTAGGGCGTGCGGGAAGAAACATTCAGTACTTC
TRBV29-1,TRBJ2-1,TRBD1,few,CSVRGTGRNEQFF,TGCAGCGTTCGAGGGACAGGCCGAAATGAGCAGTTCTTC
TRBV12-3/TRBV12-4,TRBJ2-3,NA,NA,CASSPINTDTQYF,TGTGCCAGCAGCCCTATCAACACAGATACGCAGTATTTT
TRBV7-6,TRBJ2-1,NA,few,CASSLIGAREQFF,TGTGCCAGCAGCTTAATAGGGGCTCGTGAGCAGTTCTTC
TRBV2,TRBJ1-5,NA,NA,CASLGGSLYSNQPQHF,TGTGCCAGCCTCGGTGGGAGTCTCTATAGCAATCAGCCCCAGCATTTT
TRBV3-1,TRBJ2-7,TRBD1,NA,CASSQTWDRAHEQYF,TGTGCCAGCAGCCAAACGTGGGACAGGGCCCACGAGCAGTACTTC
TRBV9,TRBJ2-1,TRBD2,NA,CASSLSGGASDEQFF,TGTGCCAGCAGCCTTAGCGGGGGGGCAAGCGATGAGCAGTTCTTC
TRBV20-1,TRBJ2-7,TRBD2,many,CSAKSGAGSYEQYF,TGCAGTGCAAAAAGCGGGGCGGGGTCGTACGAGCAGTACTTC
TRBV7-9,TRBJ1-5,NA,NA,CASSSGPSNQPQHF,TGTGCCAGCAGCTCCGGACCAAGCAATCAGCCCCAGCATTTT
TRBV12-3/TRBV12-4,TRBJ2-5,TRBD2,few,CASSHLLMGTSQETQYF,TGTGCCAGCAGCCATCTCCTTATGGGGACTAGTCAAGAGACCCAGTACTTC
TRBV6-5,TRBJ2-7,NA,NA,CASRYGGDGTYEQYF,TGTGCCAGCCGCTACGGGGGCGATGGGACCTACGAGCAGTACTTC
TRBV18,TRBJ1-1,NA,NA,CASSPSGAWITEAFF,TGTGCCAGCTCACCGAGCGGGGCTTGGATCACTGAAGCTTTCTTT
TRBV28,TRBJ1-2,TRBD1,NA,CASRRTTGTGGRLTF,TGTGCCAGCAGAAGGACTACCGGGACAGGAGGCAGGCTCACCTTC
TRBV20-1,TRBJ2-7,NA,NA,CSANREGTAYEQYF,TGCAGTGCTAATCGGGAGGGGACAGCCTACGAGCAGTACTTC
TRBV20-1,TRBJ2-4,NA,NA,CSARGGTHPQNIQYF,TGCAGTGCTAGGGGGGGAACCCACCCTCAAAACATTCAGTACTTC
TRBV11-3,TRBJ2-2,TRBD2,NA,CASSPGGSSTGELFF,TGTGCCAGCAGCCCTGGCGGGAGTTCCACCGGGGAGCTGTTTTTT
TRBV24-1,TRBJ2-5,NA,few,CATSDTSEYQETQYF,TGTGCCACCAGTGATACATCAGAGTACCAAGAGACCCAGTACTTC
TRBV7-3,TRBJ2-7,NA,few,CASSSTPGTNAYEQYF,TGTGCCAGCAGCTCCACCCCCGGGACAAATGCCTACGAGCAGTACTTC
TRBV12-3/TRBV12-4,TRBJ1-2,TRBD1,few,CASSRGTGGLNGYTF,TGTGCCAGCAGTCGCGGGACAGGGGGATTGAATGGCTACACCTTC
TRBV27,TRBJ2-7,TRBD1,many,CASSTRDSVRSYEQYF,TGTGCCAGCAGTACTCGGGACAGTGTAAGGTCCTACGAGCAGTACTTC
TRBV5-1,TRBJ2-7,NA,many,CIGIAGYEQYF,TGCATCGGGATCGCCGGCTACGAGCAGTACTTC
TRBV5-4,TRBJ2-3,NA,NA,CASSLRKLAYTDTQYF,TGTGCCAGCAGCTTGAGGAAACTAGCCTACACAGATACGCAGTATTTT
TRBV6-5,TRBJ1-1,NA,NA,CASSYSNPGLNTEAFF,TGTGCCAGCAGTTACTCGAACCCGGGACTGAACACTGAAGCTTTCTTT
TRBV15,TRBJ1-4,NA,NA,CATSRGGGAREKLFF,TGTGCCACCAGCAGAGGAGGGGGGGCAAGGGAAAAACTGTTTTTT
TRBV27,TRBJ2-1,TRBD2,NA,CASSSSSGGAVAEQFF,TGTGCCAGCAGTTCCTCTAGCGGGGGGGCCGTAGCTGAGCAGTTCTTC
TRBV24-1,TRBJ2-3,NA,NA,CATSDLRGTDTQYF,TGTGCCACCAGTGATCTCAGGGGCACAGATACGCAGTATTTT
TRBV6-5,TRBJ1-5,NA,many,CASSYSRGGQPQHF,TGTGCCAGCAGTTACTCTCGGGGGGGCCAGCCCCAGCATTTT